This T cell receptor beta chain appears in the sequencing data of a study of tumor and adjacent non-tumor tissue in lung cancer. Study-wide findings and caveats: Higher tumor TCR diversity was associated with shorter survival. Tumor repertoires had a smaller top 100 clone share than normal lung.

The CDR3 totals 15 residues. Germline CDR1 DFQATT, CDR2 SNEGSKA (reference sequence). RNA was extracted from bulk tissue without any cell sorting. Three rounds of nested PCR, following a modified ARM-PCR protocol, produced the TCRbeta library. MiXCR, run by TCRdb on the multiplex PCR reads, gives a single entry per CDR3 protein. This table holds around 200,000 distinct CDR3 sequences, about two thirds found once. Concerning this clonotype itself: Its antigen is currently unknown. One end of the junction is discordant with germline, which a read error may explain.

Sequenced material: lung tumor tissue. The TCR was taken from a man in his sixties with non-small cell lung cancer. The V call is TRBV20-1, the J call TRBJ2-5; TRBD2 is a possible D gene (5 bases). CDR3 bases: TGTAGTGCTAGAGGAGGACGTAGCTGCCAAGAGACCCAGTACTTC. Translating gives CSARGGRSCQETQYF.